The 5 T cell receptor beta chains presented below share a single source sample, sequenced in a study of PD-L1 blockade in urothelial cancer. TCRdb keeps only in-frame clones here, not all; method: immunoSEQ multiplex PCR. The table records just under 45,000 clones, 83% of them present only once. Time point defined: peripheral blood 6 weeks after treatment start. This specimen consisted of PBMCs, obtained around atezolizumab (anti-PD-L1) treatment. The receptors shown here come from a man aged 55 to 70 with urothelial cancer.

The table lists this clone with a few counts. The chain recombines TRBV7-9 with TRBJ1-2; 7 nucleotides align to TRBD1. V dropped 5 bases and J dropped 4; count of bases not matched to a gene: 10. The CDR3 covers 15 residues. CDR1 is SEHNR and CDR2 is FQNEAQ in the germline V gene (reference sequence). DNA for the CDR3: TGTGCCAGCAGCCGGGGAACAGGGACAGCCTATGGCTACACCTTC. Translated: CASSRGTGTAYGYTF. The variable domain in full, completed from reference TRBV7-9 and TRBJ1-2, reads DTGVSQNPRHKITKRGQNVTFRCDPISEHNRLYWYRQTLGQGPEFLTYFQNEAQLEKSRLLSDRFSAERPKGSFSTLEIQRTEQGDSAMYLCASSRGTGTAYGYTFGSGTRLTVV.

The gene calls are TRBV27 and TRBJ2-2; TRBD1 is a possible D gene (5 bases). V was clipped by 8 bases and J by 2 bases, with 9 bases between them. Looked up from germline, CDR1 is MNHEY and CDR2 is SMNVEV (reference sequence). This CDR3 has 13 residues. CDR3 sequence: CASQDTNTGELFF. Written as DNA, the CDR3 is TGTGCCAGCCAGGACACTAACACCGGGGAGCTGTTTTTT.

This clone came up a few times. This sequence joins TRBV19 and TRBJ1-2; 8 bases match TRBD1. The ends lost 6 bases at V and 5 bases at J; junction bases unmatched: 5. This CDR3 contains 13 residues. The V gene's germline CDR1 is LNHDA and CDR2 SQIVND (reference sequence). CDR3 DNA sequence: TGTGCCAGTAGCTTGGACAGGGCATATGGCTACACCTTC. This codes for CASSLDRAYGYTF.

The V gene is TRBV5-1, the J gene TRBJ2-3, with 7 bases lining up with TRBD1. CDR1 SGHRS and CDR2 YFSETQ come from the germline V gene. The CDR3 runs 15 residues. V shed 4 bases, J shed 4 bases, and the junction held 9 bases outside the gene matches. This chain's CDR3 is CASSLQGQKADTQYF. CDR3 nucleotides: TGCGCCAGCAGCCTTCAGGGACAGAAAGCAGATACGCAGTATTTT.

The V and J genes are TRBV19 and TRBJ1-1; 10 nucleotides line up with TRBD1. The J segment lost 3 bases and the V segment lost 3 bases, leaving 22 bases of the junction unmatched. The CDR3 covers 21 residues. CDR1 is LNHDA, CDR2 SQIVND, per germline (reference sequence). This chain's CDR3 is CASSILWDRGRLGKGDTEAFF. Written as DNA, the CDR3 is TGTGCCAGTAGTATCTTATGGGACAGGGGACGTCTAGGGAAAGGGGACACTGAAGCTTTCTTT. Variable domain in full (rest from reference TRBV19 and TRBJ1-1): DGGITQSPKYLFRKEGQNVTLSCEQNLNHDAMYWYRQDPGQGLRLIYYSQIVNDFQKGDIAEGYSVSREKKESFPLTVTSAQKNPTAFYLCASSILWDRGRLGKGDTEAFFGQGTRLTVV.